These T cell receptor beta chains were read from a single sample in a study of cytomegalovirus exposure and HLA in healthy donors. Libraries were prepared by immunoSEQ multiplex PCR; TCRdb keeps only in-frame clonotypes and omits some of them. The sample consists of roughly 80,000 clones, approximately 91% of them appearing once. Sequencing was done on a sample of PBMCs. The receptor source for this set is a man in his thirties or forties in good health and CMV-seronegative. CDR3s include the opening cysteine and the closing phenylalanine or tryptophan. D genes are given only for firm matches. Where a row states a size, it is once, few, many or the class of an expanded clone; other rows omit it.

>TRBJ1-1|TRBV28|NA|NA
CASSLGQGHTEAFF
TGTGCCAGCAGTTTAGGGCAGGGCCACACTGAAGCTTTCTTT
>TRBJ2-1|TRBV6-1|TRBD2|NA
CASSEQGGSYNEQFF
TGTGCCAGCAGTGAACAGGGAGGGTCCTACAATGAGCAGTTCTTC
>TRBJ1-1|TRBV6-5|NA|few
CASSYAVRSTEAFF
TGTGCCAGCAGTTACGCTGTTAGGAGCACTGAAGCTTTCTTT
>TRBJ2-5|TRBV7-2|TRBD1|once
CASSQGQGETQYF
TGTGCCAGCAGCCAAGGACAGGGGGAGACCCAGTACTTC
>TRBJ2-1|TRBV6-6|TRBD2|medium-sized
CASSYGPGGNEQFF
TGTGCCAGCAGTTACGGTCCGGGGGGCAATGAGCAGTTCTTC
>TRBJ2-5|TRBV5-8|TRBD1|NA
CASSLAGQSQETQYF
TGTGCCAGCAGCTTGGCGGGACAGTCCCAAGAGACCCAGTACTTC
>TRBJ1-1|TRBV27|TRBD1|NA
CASSFDRAGEAFF
TGTGCCAGCAGTTTCGACAGGGCGGGTGAAGCTTTCTTT
>TRBJ2-7|TRBV10-1|TRBD2|NA
CASSLSGRATDEQYF
TGCGCCAGCAGCCTCAGCGGGAGGGCCACGGACGAGCAGTACTTC
>TRBJ1-1|TRBV6-6|NA|NA
CASSPTANTEAFF
TGTGCCAGCAGCCCGACAGCGAACACTGAAGCTTTCTTT
>TRBJ1-3|TRBV5-5|NA|NA
CASSLGPRTDTISGNTIYF
TGTGCCAGCAGCTTGGGACCCCGGACAGATACAATCTCTGGAAACACCATATATTTT
>TRBJ1-4|TRBV28|NA|once
CASKGVLGEKLFF
TGTGCCAGCAAGGGGGTTCTGGGGGAAAAACTGTTTTTT
>TRBJ1-1|TRBV7-9|TRBD1|NA
CASIGTAVNTEAFF
TGTGCCAGCATCGGGACAGCGGTGAACACTGAAGCTTTCTTT
>TRBJ2-1|TRBV10-2|TRBD2|NA
CASREAFAGGYNEQFF
TGCGCCAGCAGAGAGGCCTTTGCGGGAGGGTACAATGAGCAGTTCTTC
>TRBJ2-1|TRBV30|NA|NA
CAWSPSSSYNEQFF
TGTGCCTGGAGTCCGAGTAGCTCCTACAATGAGCAGTTCTTC
>TRBJ1-2|TRBV7-8|NA|NA
CASSSTVYPANYGYTF
TGTGCCAGCAGCTCGACAGTCTATCCAGCTAACTATGGCTACACCTTC
>TRBJ2-3|TRBV7-4|NA|NA
CASSQQGADLTDTQYF
TGTGCCAGCAGCCAGCAAGGGGCAGACCTCACAGATACGCAGTATTTT
>TRBJ1-2|TRBV6-1|TRBD1|NA
CASRTPGQGYGYTF
TGTGCCAGCAGAACTCCGGGACAGGGCTATGGCTACACCTTC
>TRBJ1-5|TRBV29-1|TRBD1|NA
CSVLGQGTLNQPQHF
TGCAGCGTTCTAGGACAGGGAACCCTCAATCAGCCCCAGCATTTT
>TRBJ2-7|TRBV6-1|TRBD1|NA
CASSAEWGQGAYREQYF
TGTGCCAGCAGTGCGGAATGGGGACAGGGGGCGTATCGCGAGCAGTACTTC
>TRBJ2-5|TRBV28|TRBD2|NA
CASSQLTSGGLGRETQYF
TGTGCCAGCAGTCAACTGACTAGCGGGGGGCTTGGTAGAGAGACCCAGTACTTC
>TRBJ2-3|TRBV10-3|TRBD2|NA
CAINAAGDSTDTQYF
TGTGCCATCAACGCAGCGGGAGACAGTACAGATACGCAGTATTTT
>TRBJ2-2|TRBV6-4|NA|NA
CASSQLGNTGELFF
TGTGCCAGCAGTCAACTAGGGAACACCGGGGAGCTGTTTTTT
>TRBJ1-5|TRBV21-1|NA|NA
CASSKEGHSNQPQHF
TGTGCCAGCAGCAAAGAAGGACACAGCAATCAGCCCCAGCATTTT
>TRBJ2-3|TRBV7-2|TRBD2|once
CASSVAGTSGGERVLQYF
TGTGCCAGCAGCGTGGCCGGGACTAGCGGGGGGGAGAGGGTGCTGCAGTATTTT
>TRBJ2-2|TRBV6-5|NA|NA
CASRRTANTGELFF
TGTGCCAGCAGGCGGACAGCGAACACCGGGGAGCTGTTTTTT
>TRBJ2-3|TRBV11-2|NA|few
CASSRLSRGNQKDTQYF
TGTGCCAGCAGCAGACTCTCTCGGGGGAATCAGAAGGATACGCAGTATTTT
>TRBJ2-7|TRBV25-1|TRBD1|NA
CASSEYRRQGYREQYF
TGTGCCAGCAGTGAATATCGGAGACAGGGATATCGCGAGCAGTACTTC
>TRBJ2-5|TRBV27|TRBD1|once
CASSLSNILSGGQETQYF
TGTGCCAGCAGTTTATCGAATATCCTGTCAGGGGGACAAGAGACCCAGTACTTC
>TRBJ2-2|TRBV10-1|TRBD2|NA
CASSEVSGDTGELFF
TGCGCCAGCAGTGAGGTTAGCGGGGACACCGGGGAGCTGTTTTTT
>TRBJ2-4|TRBV11-2|TRBD2|NA
CASSLEGLASAKNIQYF
TGTGCCAGCAGCTTAGAAGGACTAGCGTCAGCCAAAAACATTCAGTACTTC
>TRBJ2-2|TRBV7-2|TRBD2|NA
CASRTGTSGRMAGELFF
TGTGCCAGCAGAACGGGGACTAGCGGGAGAATGGCCGGGGAGCTGTTTTTT
>TRBJ2-3|TRBV4-1|NA|NA
CASSRRDTDTQYF
TGCGCCAGCAGCCGGAGGGACACAGATACGCAGTATTTT
>TRBJ2-2|TRBV28|NA|NA
CASWAENTGELFF
TGTGCCAGCTGGGCTGAGAACACCGGGGAGCTGTTTTTT
>TRBJ1-1|TRBV10-1|NA|NA
CASSESEGAAFF
TGCGCCAGCAGTGAGTCGGAAGGAGCGGCTTTCTTT
>TRBJ1-2|TRBV19|NA|NA
CASSIETPNGGYTF
TGTGCCAGTAGTATAGAGACACCTAACGGAGGCTACACCTTC
>TRBJ2-1|TRBV6-5|TRBD2|NA
CASSYSERGSTKRFF
TGTGCCAGCAGTTACTCGGAGCGGGGGTCGACCAAGAGGTTCTTC
>TRBJ1-4|TRBV6-6|NA|NA
CASSSLTVEKLFF
TGTGCCAGCAGTTCGCTTACGGTGGAAAAACTGTTTTTT
>TRBJ2-1|TRBV18|TRBD2|NA
CASRDSSGGLSSYNEQFF
TGTGCCAGCCGAGATTCTAGCGGGGGATTGAGCTCCTACAATGAGCAGTTCTTC
>TRBJ1-1|TRBV6-6|TRBD1|NA
CASSTWTGEAFF
TGTGCCAGCAGTACCTGGACAGGGGAAGCTTTCTTT
>TRBJ2-3|TRBV6-6|TRBD2|NA
CASRRASGSVDTQYF
TGTGCCAGCAGGCGGGCTAGCGGGAGTGTAGATACGCAGTATTTT
>TRBJ2-7|TRBV6-1|TRBD1|NA
CASSDRDRPKILSYEQYF
TGTGCCAGCAGTGACCGGGACAGGCCCAAAATCCTCTCCTACGAGCAGTACTTC
>TRBJ2-7|TRBV30|TRBD1|NA
CAWNGQVSYEQYF
TGTGCCTGGAACGGACAGGTCTCCTACGAGCAGTACTTC
>TRBJ2-1|TRBV7-2|TRBD2|NA
CASSPWGLATYNEQFF
TGTGCCAGCAGTCCTTGGGGACTAGCGACCTACAATGAGCAGTTCTTC
>TRBJ1-4|TRBV4-1|NA|NA
CASSQLSATNEKLFF
TGCGCCAGCAGCCAGCTGAGTGCAACTAATGAAAAACTGTTTTTT
>TRBJ2-6|TRBV19|TRBD1|once
CASRQGRGGANVLTF
TGTGCCAGTAGACAGGGGCGCGGTGGGGCCAACGTCCTGACTTTC
>TRBJ2-7|TRBV5-1|NA|NA
CASSYGGSMGEQYF
TGCGCCAGCAGTTACGGGGGATCGATGGGTGAGCAGTACTTC
>TRBJ2-1|TRBV19|TRBD2|NA
CASSRGAAGVRNEQFF
TGTGCCAGTAGCCGGGGGGCAGCGGGAGTTCGGAATGAGCAGTTCTTC
>TRBJ2-2|TRBV28|NA|once
CASSSSGNTGELFF
TGTGCCAGCAGTTCCTCGGGGAACACCGGGGAGCTGTTTTTT
>TRBJ2-1|TRBV9|TRBD1|NA
CASSVGGTGSYNEQFF
TGTGCCAGCAGCGTAGGCGGGACAGGGTCCTACAATGAGCAGTTCTTC
>TRBJ2-1|TRBV6-1|TRBD1|NA
CASSADRGAHNEQFF
TGTGCCAGCAGTGCCGACAGGGGGGCCCACAATGAGCAGTTCTTC
>TRBJ1-4|TRBV7-2|TRBD1|NA
CASSQNTGGLEKLFF
TGTGCCAGCAGCCAAAATACAGGGGGCTTAGAAAAACTGTTTTTT
>TRBJ2-5|TRBV27|NA|NA
CASSSSSRYGETQYF
TGTGCCAGCAGTTCGTCTTCGCGGTATGGGGAGACCCAGTACTTC
>TRBJ1-2|TRBV29-1|TRBD1|NA
CSVLRTGSGYTF
TGCAGCGTTTTACGGACAGGGTCGGGCTACACCTTC
>TRBJ1-2|TRBV5-1|NA|NA
CASSLVRGLMTPKDYGYTF
TGCGCCAGCAGCTTGGTCCGGGGACTGATGACACCTAAAGACTATGGCTACACCTTC
>TRBJ2-2|TRBV5-4|TRBD1|NA
CASSSGQANPGELFF
TGTGCCAGCAGCTCAGGACAGGCCAACCCCGGGGAGCTGTTTTTT